This T cell receptor (beta chain) was identified in a study of cytotoxic CD8 clonotypes in ibrutinib-treated CLL. Method: immunoSEQ multiplex PCR; TCRdb's copy keeps in-frame clones and lacks some. The top ten clones hold about 5.9% of a sample with fewer than 400,000 clones, roughly 67% of them seen once. After removal of 3 bases from V and 6 bases from J, the junction contained 0 bases not matched to a gene. CDR1 and CDR2 (germline): LNHDA, SQIVND (reference sequence). This CDR3 is 13 amino acids long. This clone appeared once. What it recognizes is unknown. General study findings and limits: Baseline clonality exceeded age-matched healthy donors and tracked circulating CD8+ T-cell counts.

The material was PBMCs, obtained after 36 months of ibrutinib treatment. The clonotype originates from a human donor with chronic lymphocytic leukemia. The gene calls are TRBV19 and TRBJ2-2, with 8 bases lining up with TRBD2. The CDR3 loop reads CASSIGGAGELFF. The CDR3 DNA sequence: TGTGCCAGTAGTATCGGGGGGGCCGGGGAGCTGTTTTTT.